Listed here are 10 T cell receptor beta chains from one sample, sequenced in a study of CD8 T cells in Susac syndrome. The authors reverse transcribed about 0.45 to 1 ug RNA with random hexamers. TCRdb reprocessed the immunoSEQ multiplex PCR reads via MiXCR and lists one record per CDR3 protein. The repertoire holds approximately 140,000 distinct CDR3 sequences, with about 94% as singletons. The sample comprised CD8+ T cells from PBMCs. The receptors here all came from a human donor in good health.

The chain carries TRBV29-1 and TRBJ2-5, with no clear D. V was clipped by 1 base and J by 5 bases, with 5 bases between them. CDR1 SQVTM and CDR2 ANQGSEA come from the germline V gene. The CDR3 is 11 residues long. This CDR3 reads CSVEGVETQYF. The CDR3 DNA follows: TGCAGCGTTGAAGGGGTGGAGACCCAGTACTTC.

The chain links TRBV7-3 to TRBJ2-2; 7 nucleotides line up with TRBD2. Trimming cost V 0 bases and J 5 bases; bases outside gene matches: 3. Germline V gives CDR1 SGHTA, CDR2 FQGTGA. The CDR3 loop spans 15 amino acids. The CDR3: CASSLTGAGTGELFF. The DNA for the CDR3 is TGTGCCAGCAGCTTAACGGGAGCGGGGACCGGGGAGCTGTTTTTT.

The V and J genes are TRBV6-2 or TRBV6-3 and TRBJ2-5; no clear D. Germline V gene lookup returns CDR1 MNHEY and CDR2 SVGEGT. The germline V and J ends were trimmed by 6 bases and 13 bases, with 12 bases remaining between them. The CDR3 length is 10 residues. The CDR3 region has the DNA TGTGCCAGCAGCGGTGGTTTCCCGTACTTC. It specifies CASSGGFPYF.

Written as DNA, the CDR3 is TGTGCCAGCAGTGGCCTAGCGAGGTGGGAGCAGTTCTTC. Translation gives CASSGLARWEQFF. The chain links TRBV3-1 to TRBJ2-1; weak D call: TRBD2 (6 bases). CDR3 size: 13 residues. Germline V gene lookup returns CDR1 LGHDT and CDR2 YNNKEL (reference sequence). The V and J ends lost 6 bases and 10 bases respectively, with 16 bases between them.

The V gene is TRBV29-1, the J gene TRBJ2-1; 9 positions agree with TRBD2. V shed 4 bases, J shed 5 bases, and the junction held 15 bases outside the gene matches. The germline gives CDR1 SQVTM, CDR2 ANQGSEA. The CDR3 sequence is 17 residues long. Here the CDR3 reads CSVGPGLAGALDNEQFF. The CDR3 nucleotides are TGCAGCGTTGGGCCTGGATTAGCGGGAGCGCTTGACAATGAGCAGTTCTTC.

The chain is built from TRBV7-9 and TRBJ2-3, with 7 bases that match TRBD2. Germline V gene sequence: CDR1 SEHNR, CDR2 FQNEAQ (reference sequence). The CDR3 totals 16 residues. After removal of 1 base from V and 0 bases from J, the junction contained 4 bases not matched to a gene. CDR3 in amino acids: CASSLVGSGSTDTQYF. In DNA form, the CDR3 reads TGTGCCAGCAGCTTAGTGGGTAGCGGGAGCACAGATACGCAGTATTTT.

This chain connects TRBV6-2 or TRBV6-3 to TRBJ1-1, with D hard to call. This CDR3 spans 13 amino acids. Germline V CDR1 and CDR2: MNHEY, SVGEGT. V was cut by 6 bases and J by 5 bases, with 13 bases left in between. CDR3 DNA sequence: TGTGCCAGCAGGAGAGCCTTAGTAACTGAAGCTTTCTTT. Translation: CASRRALVTEAFF.

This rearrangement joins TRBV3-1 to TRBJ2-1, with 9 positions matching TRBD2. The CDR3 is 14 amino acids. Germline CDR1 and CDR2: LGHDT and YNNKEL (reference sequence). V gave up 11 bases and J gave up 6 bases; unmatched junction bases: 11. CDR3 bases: TGTGCCTCGGTGGGGGCGGGAGGGCCCAATGAGCAGTTCTTC. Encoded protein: CASVGAGGPNEQFF.

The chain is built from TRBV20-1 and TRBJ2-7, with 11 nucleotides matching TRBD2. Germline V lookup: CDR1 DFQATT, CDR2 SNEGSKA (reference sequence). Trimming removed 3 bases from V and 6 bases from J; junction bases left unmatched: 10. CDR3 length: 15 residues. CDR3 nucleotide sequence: TGCAGTGCTAGCGTTAGCGGGAGGGCCGACGGCGAGCAGTACTTC. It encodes CSASVSGRADGEQYF.

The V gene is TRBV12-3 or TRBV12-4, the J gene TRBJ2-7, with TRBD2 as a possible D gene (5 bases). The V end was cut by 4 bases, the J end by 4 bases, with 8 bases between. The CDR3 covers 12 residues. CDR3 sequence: CASSSSGYEQYF. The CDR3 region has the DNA TGTGCCAGCAGTTCCAGCGGATACGAGCAGTACTTC.